This entry lists 24 T cell receptor beta chains sequenced from one sample in a study of human T cells and chemical hapten exposure. Each CDR3 protein is one row after TCRdb ran MiXCR on the RACE reads. The sample consists of about 110,000 distinct CDR3 sequences, about 34% of them appearing once. Time point reported: patch test 3, about 24 weeks after DPC sensitization. Sample treatment: therapeutic diphenylcyclopropenone sensitization with weekly scalp DPC. Sequenced here: whole blood, sampled in connection with sensitization to the hapten diphenylcyclopropenone (DPC). All receptors come from a middle-aged man with alopecia areata. Some clones in this sample may be carry-over from other donors' samples.

The genes are TRBV20-1 and TRBJ2-3, with a possible D match to TRBD2 (5 bases). CDR1 DFQATT and CDR2 SNEGSKA come from the germline V gene (reference sequence). Trimming removed 5 bases from V and 3 bases from J, with 12 bases in between. CDR3 size: 13 residues. CDR3 in amino acids: CSASLAATDTQYF. The CDR3 coding sequence is TGCAGTGCTTCTCTAGCAGCGACAGATACGCAGTATTTT.

The CDR3 spells CASSLDLLTDTQYF. The CDR3 DNA sequence: TGTGCCAGCAGCTTAGACTTATTAACAGATACGCAGTATTTT. The genes are TRBV7-9 and TRBJ2-3; no reliable D call. The CDR3 spans 14 residues. The V and J ends lost 1 base and 3 bases respectively, with 8 bases between them. Germline V gene data show CDR1 as SEHNR and CDR2 as FQNEAQ (reference sequence). Full variable domain (missing parts from reference TRBV7-9 and TRBJ2-3): DTGVSQNPRHKITKRGQNVTFRCDPISEHNRLYWYRQTLGQGPEFLTYFQNEAQLEKSRLLSDRFSAERPKGSFSTLEIQRTEQGDSAMYLCASSLDLLTDTQYFGPGTRLTVL.

The rearrangement uses TRBV11-2 and TRBJ2-7, with 9 bases lining up with TRBD1. Germline V lookup: CDR1 SGHAT, CDR2 FQNNGV. The CDR3 contains 15 residues. The V segment lost 5 bases and the J segment 3 bases; nucleotides outside the gene matches: 8. The CDR3 region has the DNA TGTGCCAGCAGCGGTCCCGGGACAGGGCTCTACGAGCAGTACTTC. As protein: CASSGPGTGLYEQYF.

This sequence joins TRBV5-1 and TRBJ2-1; unclear D gene. CDR3 length: 13 amino acids. With 3 bases removed from V and 3 bases from J, the gap between germline ends came to 7 bases. Per germline, CDR1 SGHRS and CDR2 YFSETQ. The CDR3 loop is CASSYTRYNEQFF. CDR3 nucleotide sequence: TGCGCCAGCAGCTATACTCGCTACAATGAGCAGTTCTTC.

This clonotype has a handful of counts. The rearrangement uses TRBV6-2 or TRBV6-3 and TRBJ2-4; 9 nucleotides match TRBD1. Trimming at V came to 5 bases and at J to 7 bases, leaving 6 bases not matched to a gene. CDR1 is MNHEY and CDR2 is SVGEGT in the germline V gene. This CDR3 has 14 amino acids. CDR3 DNA sequence: TGTGCCAGCAGTCCACAGGGGGCGAGGAACATTCAGTACTTC. This encodes CASSPQGARNIQYF.

This clonotype appeared a few times. The chain combines TRBV7-2 with TRBJ2-2, with D unclear. The CDR3 contains 14 residues. Trimming left V 5 bases short and J 4 bases short, with 11 bases between. Germline-derived CDR1 and CDR2 are SGHTA and FQGNSA. The CDR3 loop reads CASSLPYGTGELFF. CDR3 DNA: TGTGCCAGCAGCCTGCCTTATGGCACCGGGGAGCTGTTTTTT.

As DNA, the CDR3 is TGTGCCATCAGCCCACAGGGGTCAAATTCACCCCTCCACTTT. Translation: CAISPQGSNSPLHF. The chain employs TRBV10-3 and TRBJ1-6; 7 bases align to TRBD1. CDR3 size: 14 residues. Looked up from germline, CDR1 is ENHRY and CDR2 is SYGVKD. J gave up 7 bases and V 6 bases, and 6 bases lay outside the gene matches.

This chain joins TRBV29-1 and TRBJ2-3; D is perhaps TRBD1 or TRBD2 (5 bases each). The CDR3 has 14 amino acids. The V end was cut by 0 bases, the J end by 4 bases, with 11 bases between. Germline CDR1 and CDR2: SQVTM and ANQGSEA. CDR3 in amino acids: CSVEDLRGPDTQYF. CDR3 nucleotide sequence: TGCAGCGTTGAAGATCTCCGGGGCCCAGATACGCAGTATTTT.

This clonotype was counted a few times. The rearrangement uses TRBV2 and TRBJ2-4; 7 positions agree with TRBD2. This CDR3 has 15 residues. Germline V gene data show CDR1 as SNHLY and CDR2 as FYNNEI. The ends lost 3 bases at V and 0 bases at J; junction bases unmatched: 2. The CDR3 DNA follows: TGTGCCAGCAGTGAGGCGGGAGTAGCCAAAAACATTCAGTACTTC. Translating it yields CASSEAGVAKNIQYF.

V is TRBV28 and J is TRBJ1-2, with 8 nucleotides matching TRBD1. The germline gives CDR1 MDHEN, CDR2 SYDVKM. V lost 2 bases to trimming and J lost 7 bases; unmatched junction nucleotides: 9. The CDR3 has 15 residues. The CDR3 nucleotides read TGTGCCAGCAGTTTACAAGCAGGGGGCGTTGCTGGCTACACCTTC. Translation gives CASSLQAGGVAGYTF.

The chain links TRBV21-1 to TRBJ2-7; the D call TRBD2 from the table was never checked on the DNA. TRBV21-1 is assigned pseudogene status. This CDR3 contains 21 residues. The CDR3, as DNA: TGTGCCAGCAGCAGACCCCCCTTGGGACGGGAGACGAGGGCCCCCTCCTACGAGCAGTACGTC. This encodes CASSRPPLGRETRAPSYEQYV.

This clonotype came up a few times. The chain has TRBV7-6 and TRBJ2-3, with D maybe TRBD2 (7 bases). This CDR3 spans 17 amino acids. In germline, CDR1 is SGHVS, CDR2 FNYEAQ. The germline V and J ends were trimmed by 6 bases and 5 bases, with 24 bases remaining between them. CDR3 in DNA: TGTGCCAGCAGTCCTAGGGGGACTACCCGGAGTGGAGATACGCAGTATTTT. This codes for CASSPRGTTRSGDTQYF.

This clonotype was detected a few times. The chain couples TRBV7-2 to TRBJ2-3; possibly TRBD2 for D (5 bases). Trimming shortened V by 1 base and J by 2 bases, and 10 bases separated the two germline ends. The germline V gene has CDR1 SGHTA and CDR2 FQGNSA. The CDR3 consists of 15 residues. CDR3 sequence (DNA): TGTGCCAGCAGCTTAGGGGGTAGCGTCACAGATACGCAGTATTTT. It specifies CASSLGGSVTDTQYF.

The V call is TRBV7-8, the J call TRBJ2-7, with TRBD2 matching over 9 bases. This CDR3 contains 12 residues. Germline V gene sequence: CDR1 SGHVS, CDR2 FQNEAQ. With 8 bases clipped from V and 6 bases from J, the junction kept 5 bases outside the gene matches. CDR3 loop: CASRGRGVEQYV. CDR3 in DNA: TGTGCCAGCCGCGGGAGGGGGGTCGAGCAGTACGTC.

This clonotype turned up a few times. The V call is TRBV12-3 or TRBV12-4, the J call TRBJ1-6, with D uncertain. V dropped 2 bases and J dropped 7 bases, with 9 bases sitting between them. This CDR3 comprises 14 residues. The CDR3 loop is CASSLTIQNSPLHF. CDR3 DNA: TGTGCCAGCAGTTTAACGATTCAGAATTCACCCCTCCACTTT.

This sequence joins TRBV6-1 and TRBJ1-5; D is unclear. The ends were cut back, 3 bases at V and 0 bases at J, with 9 bases in the middle. Germline CDR1 MNHNS, CDR2 SASEGT. The CDR3 has 15 amino acids. The DNA for the CDR3 is TGTGCCAGCAGTGAGGGGAGTTATAGCAATCAGCCCCAGCATTTT. Amino acids: CASSEGSYSNQPQHF.

This clonotype has a handful of counts. The CDR3 loop is CASSPLPSGSSYEQYF. CDR3 DNA: TGTGCCAGCTCACCACTGCCGAGCGGAAGCTCCTACGAGCAGTACTTC. The chain employs TRBV18 and TRBJ2-7; TRBD2 is a possible D gene (5 bases). Germline V gives CDR1 KGHSH, CDR2 LQKENI. This CDR3 contains 16 residues. V lost 1 base and J 0 bases, leaving 13 bases between the germline ends.

CDR3 sequence: CASSAGTANSYEQYV. The CDR3 bases are TGTGCCAGCAGTGCCGGGACGGCGAACTCCTACGAGCAGTACGTC. The chain links TRBV28 to TRBJ2-7; D is possibly TRBD1 or TRBD2 (5 bases each). This CDR3 region has 15 residues. Trimming shortened V by 5 bases and J by 0 bases, and 14 bases separated the two germline ends. The germline CDR1 and CDR2 sequences are MDHEN and SYDVKM.

This chain uses TRBV29-1 with TRBJ2-4; D gene unclear. This CDR3 comprises 13 residues. CDR1 SQVTM and CDR2 ANQGSEA come from the germline V gene. Trimming removed 8 bases at V and 0 bases at J, with 11 bases between. CDR3 residues: CSFFVRAKNIQYF. In DNA, the CDR3 is TGCAGCTTTTTTGTGCGAGCCAAAAACATTCAGTACTTC.

The rearrangement uses TRBV7-3 and TRBJ2-1, with 9 bases identical to TRBD2. The V segment lost 5 bases and the J segment 8 bases; nucleotides outside the gene matches: 10. Germline-derived CDR1 and CDR2 are SGHTA and FQGTGA. The CDR3 runs to 15 residues. The CDR3 nucleotides are TGTGCCAGCAGCCGGACCGGGACTAGCTTCGATGAGCAGTTCTTC. Residues: CASSRTGTSFDEQFF.

This clonotype was counted only a few times. The chain recombines TRBV7-3 with TRBJ2-7; 9 positions agree with TRBD2. Germline CDR1 is SGHTA and CDR2 is FQGTGA. The CDR3 is 15 residues long. V gave up 5 bases and J gave up 4 bases; unmatched junction bases: 9. In DNA, the CDR3 is TGTGCCAGCAGCCCCTCAGTAGCGGGAGCTTACGAGCAGTACTTC. This translates into CASSPSVAGAYEQYF. Full variable domain (missing parts from reference TRBV7-3 and TRBJ2-7): GAGVSQTPSNKVTEKGKYVELRCDPISGHTALYWYRQSLGQGPEFLIYFQGTGAADDSGLPNDRFFAVRPEGSVSTLKIQRTERGDSAVYLCASSPSVAGAYEQYFGPGTRLTVT.

This clonotype has just a few counts. The chain couples TRBV20-1 to TRBJ2-5; a weak D match, TRBD2 (5 bases). Germline loops: CDR1 DFQATT, CDR2 SNEGSKA (reference sequence). V lost 4 bases and J 6 bases, leaving 12 bases between the germline ends. The CDR3 extends over 12 amino acids. The CDR3 DNA reads TGCAGTGCTATAGACGAGGGTCAGACCCAGTACTTC. Translated, it gives CSAIDEGQTQYF.

This clonotype has only a few counts. V and J are TRBV6-6 and TRBJ1-5; weak D call: TRBD1 (6 bases). V dropped 6 bases and J dropped 0 bases, with 24 bases sitting between them. This CDR3 comprises 19 residues. Germline V gene lookup returns CDR1 MNHNY and CDR2 SVGAGI (reference sequence). CDR3 in DNA: TGTGCCAGCAGACCACAGGGCCCAGGGGCCCTAAATAGCAATCAGCCCCAGCATTTT. This sequence encodes CASRPQGPGALNSNQPQHF.

This clonotype has just a few counts. The rearrangement uses TRBV6-2 or TRBV6-3 and TRBJ2-1, with 8 bases matching TRBD1. This CDR3 region has 15 residues. Germline lookup yields CDR1 MNHEY and CDR2 SVGEGT. The junction had 7 bases not matched to a gene; V was cut back by 5 bases and J by 4 bases. CDR3 region: CASSVEDRVYNEQFF. The CDR3 coding sequence is TGTGCCAGCAGTGTGGAGGACAGGGTATACAATGAGCAGTTCTTC.